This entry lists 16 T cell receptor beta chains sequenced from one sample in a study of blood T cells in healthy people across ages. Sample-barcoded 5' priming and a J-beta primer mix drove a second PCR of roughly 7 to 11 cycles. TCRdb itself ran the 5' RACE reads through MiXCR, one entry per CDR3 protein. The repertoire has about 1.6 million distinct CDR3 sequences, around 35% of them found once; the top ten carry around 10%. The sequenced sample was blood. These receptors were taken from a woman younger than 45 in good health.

The CDR3 here is CSVAGGRNTIYF. The CDR3 bases are TGCAGCGTTGCAGGTGGAAGAAACACCATATATTTT. J is TRBJ1-3 and V is TRBV29-1, with D unresolved. Trimming stripped 4 bases from V and 5 bases from J, with 9 bases between. The CDR3 is 12 amino acids. Looked up from germline, CDR1 is SQVTM and CDR2 is ANQGSEA.

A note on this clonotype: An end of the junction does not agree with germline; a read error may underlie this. The chain's CDR3 is CAGSIQKNIQYF. Written as DNA, the CDR3 is TGTGCCGGCAGTATTCAGAAAAACATTCAGTACTTC. V and J are TRBV28 and TRBJ2-4; D unclear. Germline V gene lookup returns CDR1 MDHEN and CDR2 SYDVKM. This CDR3 contains 12 residues. Full variable domain (rest looked up from reference TRBV28 and TRBJ2-4): DVKVTQSSRYLVKRTGEKVFLECVQDMDHENMFWYRQDPGLGLRLIYFSYDVKMKEKGDIPEGYSVSREKKERFSLILESASTNQTSMYLCAGSIQKNIQYFGAGTRLSVL.

CDR3 protein: CASSLTLGQGPNYGYTF. In nucleotides, the CDR3 is TGTGCCAGCAGTCTTACCCTAGGACAGGGGCCTAACTATGGCTACACCTTC. V usage is TRBV28 and J usage is TRBJ1-2; 9 nucleotides align to TRBD1. After removal of 5 bases from V and 0 bases from J, the junction contained 10 bases not matched to a gene. The CDR3 consists of 17 residues. Germline values: CDR1 MDHEN, CDR2 SYDVKM.

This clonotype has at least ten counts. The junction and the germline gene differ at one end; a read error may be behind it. CDR3 loop: CASSQGRDYGYTF. DNA of the CDR3: TGTGCCAGCAGTCAAGGACGGGACTATGGCTACACCTTC. The chain joins TRBV4-1 to TRBJ1-2, with D unclear. The germline CDR1 and CDR2 sequences are MGHRA and YSYEKL. The CDR3 sequence is 13 residues long.

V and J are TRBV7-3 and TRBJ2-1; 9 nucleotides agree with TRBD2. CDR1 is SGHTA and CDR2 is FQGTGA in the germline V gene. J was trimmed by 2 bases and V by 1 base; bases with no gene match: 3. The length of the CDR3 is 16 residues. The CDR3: CASSLSGGRAYNEQFF. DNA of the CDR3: TGTGCCAGCAGCTTAAGTGGCGGGAGGGCCTACAATGAGCAGTTCTTC. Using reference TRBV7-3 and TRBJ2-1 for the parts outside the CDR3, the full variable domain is GAGVSQTPSNKVTEKGKYVELRCDPISGHTALYWYRQSLGQGPEFLIYFQGTGAADDSGLPNDRFFAVRPEGSVSTLKIQRTERGDSAVYLCASSLSGGRAYNEQFFGPGTRLTVL.

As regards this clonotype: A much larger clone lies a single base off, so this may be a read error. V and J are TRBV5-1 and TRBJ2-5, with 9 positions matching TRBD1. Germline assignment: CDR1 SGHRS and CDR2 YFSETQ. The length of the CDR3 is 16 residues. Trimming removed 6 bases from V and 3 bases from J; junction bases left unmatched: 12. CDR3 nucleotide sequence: TGCGCCAGCAACCTGAGACAGGGGGTAGCGGAAGAGACCCAGTACTTC. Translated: CASNLRQGVAEETQYF.

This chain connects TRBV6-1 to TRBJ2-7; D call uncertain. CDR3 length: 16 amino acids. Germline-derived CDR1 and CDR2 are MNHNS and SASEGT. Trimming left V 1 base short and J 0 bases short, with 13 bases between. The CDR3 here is CASSEDRWRISYEQYF. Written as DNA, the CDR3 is TGTGCCAGCAGTGAAGATCGCTGGCGGATCTCCTACGAGCAGTACTTC.

The CDR3 DNA sequence: TGTGCCAGCACCATAACTCGCAATCAGCCCCAGCATTTT. It encodes CASTITRNQPQHF. The V gene is TRBV6-6, the J gene TRBJ1-5; D is unclear. CDR1 is MNHNY, CDR2 SVGAGI, per germline (reference sequence). The CDR3 has 13 residues. The V end was cut by 7 bases, the J end by 2 bases, with 9 bases between.

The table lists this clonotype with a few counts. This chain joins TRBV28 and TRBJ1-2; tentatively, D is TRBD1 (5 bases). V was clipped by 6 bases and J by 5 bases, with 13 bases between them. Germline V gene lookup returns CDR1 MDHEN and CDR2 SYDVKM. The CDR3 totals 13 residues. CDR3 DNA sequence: TGTGCCAGCAGCTTAAGACAGAGTTATGGCTACACCTTC. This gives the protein CASSLRQSYGYTF.

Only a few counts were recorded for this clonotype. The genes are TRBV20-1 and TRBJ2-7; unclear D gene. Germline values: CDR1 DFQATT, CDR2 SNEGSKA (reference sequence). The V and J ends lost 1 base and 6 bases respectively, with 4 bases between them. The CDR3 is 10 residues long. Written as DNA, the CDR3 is TGCAGTGCTAGAGGGGTCGAGCAGTACTTC. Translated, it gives CSARGVEQYF.

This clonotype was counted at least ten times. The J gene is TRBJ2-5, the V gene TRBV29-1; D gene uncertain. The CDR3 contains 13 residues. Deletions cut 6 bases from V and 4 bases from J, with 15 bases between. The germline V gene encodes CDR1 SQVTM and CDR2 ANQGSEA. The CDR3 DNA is TGCAGCGTCCCGTCCCAGGTTGGAGAGACCCAGTACTTC. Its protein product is CSVPSQVGETQYF.

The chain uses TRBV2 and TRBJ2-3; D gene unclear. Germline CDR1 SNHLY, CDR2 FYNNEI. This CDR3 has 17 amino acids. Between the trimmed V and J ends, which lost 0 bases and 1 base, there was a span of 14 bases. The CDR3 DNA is TGTGCCAGCAGTGAAGCGCGGATGGGCGATGGCACAGATACGCAGTATTTT. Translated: CASSEARMGDGTDTQYF.

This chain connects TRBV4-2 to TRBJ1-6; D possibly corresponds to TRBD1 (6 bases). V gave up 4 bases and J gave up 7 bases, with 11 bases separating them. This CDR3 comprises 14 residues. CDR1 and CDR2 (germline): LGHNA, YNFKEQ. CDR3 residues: CASSPATGNSPLHF. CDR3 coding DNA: TGTGCCAGCAGCCCAGCTACAGGGAATTCACCCCTCCACTTT.

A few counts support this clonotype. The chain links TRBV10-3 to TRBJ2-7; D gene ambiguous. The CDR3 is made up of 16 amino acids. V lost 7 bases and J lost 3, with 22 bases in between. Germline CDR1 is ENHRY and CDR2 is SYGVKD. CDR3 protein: CAITGPVQDPYYEQYF. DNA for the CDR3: TGTGCCATCACCGGCCCGGTGCAGGATCCTTACTACGAGCAGTACTTC.

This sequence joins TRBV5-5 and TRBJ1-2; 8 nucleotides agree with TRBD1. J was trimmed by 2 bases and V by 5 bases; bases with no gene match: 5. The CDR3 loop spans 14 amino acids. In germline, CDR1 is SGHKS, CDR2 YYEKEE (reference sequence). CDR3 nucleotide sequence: TGTGCCAGCAGAACGACAGGGGAAAACTATGGCTACACCTTC. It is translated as CASRTTGENYGYTF. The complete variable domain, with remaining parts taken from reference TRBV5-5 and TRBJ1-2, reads DAGVTQSPTHLIKTRGQQVTLRCSPISGHKSVSWYQQVLGQGPQFIFQYYEKEERGRGNFPDRFSARQFPNYSSELNVNALLLGDSALYLCASRTTGENYGYTFGSGTRLTVV.

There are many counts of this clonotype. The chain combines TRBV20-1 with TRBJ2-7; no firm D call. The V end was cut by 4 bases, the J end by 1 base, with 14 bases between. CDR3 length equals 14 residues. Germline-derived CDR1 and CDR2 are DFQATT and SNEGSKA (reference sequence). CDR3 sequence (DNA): TGCAGTGCTACTCGGGCCGAGCTTTCCTACGAGCAGTACTTC. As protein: CSATRAELSYEQYF.